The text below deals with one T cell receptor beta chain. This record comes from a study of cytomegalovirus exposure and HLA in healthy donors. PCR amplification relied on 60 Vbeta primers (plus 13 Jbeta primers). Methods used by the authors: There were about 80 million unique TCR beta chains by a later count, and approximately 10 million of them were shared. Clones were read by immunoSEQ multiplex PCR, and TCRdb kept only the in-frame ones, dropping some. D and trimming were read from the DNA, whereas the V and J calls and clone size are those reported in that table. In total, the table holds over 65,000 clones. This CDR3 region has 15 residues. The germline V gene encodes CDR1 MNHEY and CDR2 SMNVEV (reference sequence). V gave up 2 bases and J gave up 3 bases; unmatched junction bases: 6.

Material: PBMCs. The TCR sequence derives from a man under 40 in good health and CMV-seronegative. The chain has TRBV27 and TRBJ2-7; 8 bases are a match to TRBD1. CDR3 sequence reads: CASSLTRQGLYEQYF. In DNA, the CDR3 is TGTGCCAGCAGTTTAACCCGACAGGGGCTCTACGAGCAGTACTTC.